The entry below gives a single TCR beta chain sequence along with its context. The data were taken from a study of T cell responses to AZD1222 COVID-19 vaccine. Here immunoSEQ multiplex PCR was the method, and the copy in TCRdb shows in-frame clones only, minus some. The top ten hold 6% to 9% of the sample, which has 90,000 or so clones, about 86% seen once. The CDR3 loop spans 15 amino acids. The J segment lost 8 bases and the V segment lost 4 bases, leaving 9 bases of the junction unmatched. The germline V gene has CDR1 SGHRS and CDR2 YFSETQ. The chain couples TRBV5-1 to TRBJ2-1; 10 bases align to TRBD2. The sample here was peripheral blood, taken on day 0 of AZD1222 vaccination. The sequence came from an adult in good health. The CDR3 here is CASSPQSGRAHEQFF. For the CDR3, the DNA is TGCGCCAGCAGCCCCCAGAGCGGGAGGGCCCATGAGCAGTTCTTC.